The rows below give T cell receptor beta chains drawn from one sample of a study of T-cell memory formation after mild COVID-19. TCRdb reprocessed the 5' RACE reads with MiXCR, giving one entry per CDR3 protein. The table includes some 250,000 distinct CDR3 sequences, approximately 10% detected once. The specimen was PBMCs or a T cell subset sorted from them (not recorded which). Receptors originate from a man between 18 and 29 years old who had mild COVID-19 (a few samples of this study predate the infection). Cell type and time point are not known. Both conserved end residues are part of each CDR3. A D gene is named only where the DNA matches it firmly. Some rows mark clone size as missing; the rest say once, few, many or name a class of expanded clone.

j_gene,abundance,v_gene,d_gene,CDR3aa,CDR3nt
TRBJ2-2,few,TRBV5-1,-,CASSLAAPTQELFF,TGCGCCAGCAGCTTGGCGGCCCCCACCCAGGAGCTGTTTTTT
TRBJ2-5,many,TRBV4-1,-,CASSQVPGRETQYF,TGCGCCAGCAGCCAAGTTCCAGGGAGAGAGACCCAGTACTTC
TRBJ2-5,-,TRBV7-9,TRBD1,CASSHGQASGTQYF,TGTGCCAGCAGCCATGGACAGGCTTCGGGGACCCAGTACTTC
TRBJ1-1,-,TRBV5-1,TRBD1,CASSPPGGTGVTEAFF,TGCGCCAGCAGCCCCCCTGGCGGGACAGGAGTGACTGAAGCTTTCTTT
TRBJ1-1,few,TRBV4-3,-,CASRPPGTGFVFF,TGCGCCAGCAGACCCCCCGGCACAGGGTTTGTTTTCTTT
TRBJ2-3,-,TRBV5-1,-,CASRAVDKSTDTQYF,TGCGCCAGCAGGGCTGTGGACAAAAGCACAGATACGCAGTATTTT
TRBJ2-6,few,TRBV7-9,-,CASSLPRGSGANVLTF,TGTGCCAGCAGCTTACCCCGGGGCTCTGGGGCCAACGTCCTGACTTTC
TRBJ1-1,few,TRBV29-1,TRBD1,CSVVGQGITEAFF,TGCAGCGTTGTGGGACAGGGTATCACTGAAGCTTTCTTT
TRBJ2-2,few,TRBV6-2/TRBV6-3,-,CASTSTGELFF,TGTGCCAGCACCTCCACCGGGGAGCTGTTTTTT
TRBJ2-1,few,TRBV6-5,-,CASSISNEQFF,TGTGCCAGCAGCATTTCCAATGAGCAGTTCTTC
TRBJ2-3,-,TRBV5-1,TRBD2,CASSYGTSGDSQYF,TGCGCCAGCAGCTACGGGACTAGCGGGGATTCGCAGTATTTT
TRBJ1-6,many,TRBV7-8,TRBD1,CASSRQGENSPLHF,TGTGCCAGCAGCCGACAGGGGGAGAATTCACCCCTCCACTTT
TRBJ2-7,few,TRBV15,-,CATSRDGSSYEQYF,TGTGCCACCAGCAGAGATGGCAGCTCCTACGAGCAGTACTTC
TRBJ2-3,-,TRBV29-1,TRBD1,CSADSDRTTDTQYF,TGCAGCGCAGACTCGGACAGGACCACAGATACGCAGTATTTT
TRBJ1-5,-,TRBV6-5,TRBD1,CASSSRDRQPQHF,TGTGCCAGCAGTTCCCGGGACAGACAGCCCCAGCATTTT
TRBJ2-7,-,TRBV29-1,TRBD1,CSVEGGTGGGYEQYF,TGCAGCGTTGAAGGGGGCACAGGGGGCGGGTACGAGCAGTACTTC
TRBJ2-2,few,TRBV12-3/TRBV12-4,-,CASSLWRGERLDVIGELFF,TGTGCCAGCAGTTTATGGAGGGGGGAGCGGCTAGATGTTATCGGGGAGCTGTTTTTT
TRBJ1-2,many,TRBV20-1,-,CSAMGGGNYGYTF,TGCAGTGCCATGGGAGGTGGGAACTATGGCTACACCTTC
TRBJ2-5,-,TRBV20-1,-,CSARDPLGEETQYF,TGCAGTGCTAGAGATCCCCTAGGCGAAGAGACCCAGTACTTC
TRBJ2-7,-,TRBV5-6,-,CASSLAPGSSSYEQYF,TGTGCCAGCAGCTTGGCCCCGGGCAGCAGCTCCTACGAGCAGTACTTC
TRBJ2-2,few,TRBV9,-,CASSIGGTPNTGELFF,TGTGCCAGCAGCATCGGAGGGACACCGAACACCGGGGAGCTGTTTTTT
TRBJ2-5,-,TRBV4-2,TRBD2,CASSQDQAGPPTQYF,TGTGCCAGCAGCCAAGATCAAGCGGGACCCCCGACCCAGTACTTC
TRBJ2-7,few,TRBV4-3,-,CASSQDDGYEQYF,TGCGCCAGCAGCCAAGATGATGGTTACGAGCAGTACTTC
TRBJ2-5,many,TRBV20-1,-,CSATTGTSEETQYF,TGCAGTGCTACAACCGGGACATCCGAAGAGACCCAGTACTTC
TRBJ2-1,few,TRBV7-2,-,CASSLSGTDYNEQFF,TGTGCCAGCAGCTTATCAGGGACCGACTACAATGAGCAGTTCTTC
TRBJ2-7,few,TRBV6-5,TRBD1,CASSATGTGVYEQYF,TGTGCCAGCAGCGCTACCGGGACAGGTGTATACGAGCAGTACTTC
TRBJ1-2,few,TRBV7-3,TRBD1,CASSLEGAGGYTF,TGTGCCAGCAGCTTAGAGGGGGCTGGTGGCTACACCTTC
TRBJ2-2,many,TRBV4-2,-,CASSQDSGGELFF,TGTGCCAGCAGCCAAGATTCTGGCGGGGAGCTGTTTTTT
TRBJ2-1,many,TRBV29-1,-,CSVEAGVHPSGEQFF,TGCAGCGTTGAAGCGGGGGTCCACCCTTCGGGTGAGCAGTTCTTC
TRBJ2-3,-,TRBV20-1,-,CSAIGPDTQYF,TGCAGTGCTATCGGCCCAGATACGCAGTATTTT
TRBJ2-7,-,TRBV6-2/TRBV6-3,TRBD2,CASSYSIPMVAGAQDYYEQYF,TGTGCCAGCAGTTACTCGATCCCCATGGTAGCGGGGGCTCAAGACTACTACGAGCAGTACTTC
TRBJ1-2,few,TRBV9,TRBD1,CASSVGGRDSPYGYTF,TGTGCCAGCAGCGTAGGGGGTCGGGACAGCCCCTATGGCTACACCTTC
TRBJ2-2,-,TRBV5-1,-,CASSSSGEGELFF,TGCGCCAGCAGCTCATCAGGGGAAGGGGAGCTGTTTTTT
TRBJ1-1,few,TRBV7-2,TRBD1,CASSLYKGAGTEAFF,TGTGCCAGCAGCTTATACAAGGGGGCAGGCACTGAAGCTTTCTTT
TRBJ1-1,few,TRBV7-9,TRBD1,CASSSSTGVTEAFF,TGTGCCAGCAGTTCCTCAACAGGGGTCACTGAAGCTTTCTTT
TRBJ2-1,-,TRBV20-1,TRBD2,CSAGVVAGGPYNEQFF,TGCAGTGCTGGGGTGGTAGCGGGGGGGCCCTACAATGAGCAGTTCTTC
TRBJ2-2,few,TRBV5-6,-,CASSFSDTGELFF,TGTGCCAGCAGCTTTTCCGACACCGGGGAGCTGTTTTTT
TRBJ2-1,few,TRBV6-5,-,CASSYGKGYEQFF,TGTGCCAGCAGTTACGGGAAGGGTTATGAGCAGTTCTTC
TRBJ2-3,few,TRBV7-2,-,CASSQTGSPPDTQYF,TGTGCCAGCAGCCAGACCGGTAGCCCCCCAGATACGCAGTATTTT
TRBJ1-2,-,TRBV6-6,-,CASTDQGFGYTF,TGTGCCAGCACTGATCAGGGTTTTGGCTACACCTTC
TRBJ1-4,few,TRBV7-2,-,CASSSPGNEKLFF,TGTGCCAGCAGCTCCCCCGGTAATGAAAAACTGTTTTTT
TRBJ1-5,-,TRBV5-6,TRBD1,CASSLSGGDQPQHF,TGTGCCAGCAGCTTGTCAGGGGGCGATCAGCCCCAGCATTTT
TRBJ2-2,-,TRBV5-1,TRBD1,CASSSGPGTGSTGELFF,TGCGCCAGCAGCTCTGGCCCGGGGACAGGGTCCACCGGGGAGCTGTTTTTT
TRBJ2-1,-,TRBV4-3,-,CASSQDLDINEQFF,TGCGCCAGCAGCCAAGATCTAGACATTAATGAGCAGTTCTTC
TRBJ2-3,few,TRBV4-1,-,CASSQDPPGHSTDTQYF,TGCGCCAGCAGCCAAGACCCGCCCGGACACAGCACAGATACGCAGTATTTT
TRBJ2-5,few,TRBV6-5,-,CASSYGGGRLETQYF,TGTGCCAGCAGTTACGGGGGGGGCCGGTTGGAGACCCAGTACTTC
TRBJ1-1,-,TRBV5-5,-,CASSLVEGIPEAFF,TGTGCCAGCAGCTTGGTCGAGGGAATCCCTGAAGCTTTCTTT
TRBJ1-1,-,TRBV3-1,-,CASSFGALMNTEAFF,TGTGCCAGCAGCTTCGGTGCCTTAATGAACACTGAAGCTTTCTTT
TRBJ2-2,few,TRBV18,-,CASSPAWVTGELFF,TGTGCCAGCTCACCGGCGTGGGTCACCGGGGAGCTGTTTTTT
TRBJ1-1,few,TRBV4-3,-,CASSLTGGTLEAFF,TGCGCCAGCAGCCTCACAGGAGGAACCCTTGAAGCTTTCTTT
TRBJ2-5,few,TRBV2,-,CASSELARVETQYF,TGTGCCAGCAGTGAACTAGCGCGAGTTGAGACCCAGTACTTC
TRBJ2-5,-,TRBV6-2/TRBV6-3,-,CASTKWGAGAQYF,TGTGCCAGCACGAAATGGGGGGCCGGGGCCCAGTACTTC
TRBJ2-2,many,TRBV2,-,CASSGGQGGDTGELFF,TGTGCCAGCAGTGGCGGGCAGGGAGGTGACACCGGGGAGCTGTTTTTT